These 4 T cell receptor beta chains came from one sample sequenced in a study of Graves' ophthalmopathy and Graves' hyperthyroidism. Beta-chain TCR CDR3 regions were amplified from RNA transcripts. Amplification began with first-round RT-PCR using HTBI primers, then second-round multiplex PCR was performed. TCRdb ran MiXCR on the multiplex PCR reads and lists one entry per CDR3 protein. This table holds about 740,000 distinct CDR3 sequences, approximately 40% found once. Specimen: peripheral blood. These receptors all come from an adult man with Graves' ophthalmopathy.

This clonotype was picked up many times. The chain has TRBV25-1 and TRBJ1-6; no clear D. V gave up 5 bases and J gave up 4 bases, with 9 bases separating them. This CDR3 has 14 residues. The V gene's germline CDR1 is MGHDK and CDR2 SYGVNS. In DNA form, the CDR3 reads TGTGCCAGCAGTCACCGTGTATATAATTCACCCCTCCACTTT. Amino acid sequence: CASSHRVYNSPLHF.

This clonotype was seen only a few times. The CDR3 nucleotides are TGTGCCAGCAGCGTAGTGGGAGTAGATACCGGGGAGCTGTTTTTT. As protein: CASSVVGVDTGELFF. The chain recombines TRBV9 with TRBJ2-2; weak D call: TRBD2 (5 bases). The CDR3 consists of 15 residues. Per germline, CDR1 SGDLS and CDR2 YYNGEE. Trimming took off 0 bases at V and 5 bases at J, with 11 bases between the two ends.

Of note for this clonotype: The junction departs from the called germline gene at one end, perhaps through a read error. The chain links TRBV24-1 to TRBJ1-5; D remains unclear. This CDR3 region has 13 residues. Per the germline V gene, CDR1 is KGHDR and CDR2 is SFDVKD. CDR3 DNA sequence: TGTGCCATCAGTGGAATGCCTAATCAGCCCCAGCATTTT. Amino acid sequence: CAISGMPNQPQHF.

The CDR3 DNA follows: TGTGCCAGTAATTCCAGGGCTAATGAAAAACTGTTTTTT. Protein sequence: CASNSRANEKLFF. The J gene is TRBJ1-4, the V gene TRBV19; D is possibly TRBD1 (5 bases). CDR1 LNHDA and CDR2 SQIVND come from the germline V gene (reference sequence). This CDR3 is built from 13 residues. V was clipped by 7 bases and J by 3 bases, with 9 bases between them.